This TCR beta chain appears in the sequencing data of a study of CD8+CD57+ T cells in acquired aplastic anemia. Study context: Recorded DNA amounts for sorted CD4+ and CD8+ cells had an average of around 3.5 ug.

Previously, flow cytometry had revealed CD8+CD57+ cell expansion in the patients chosen for sequencing. Profiling that covered TCR beta VDJ and CDR3 relied on genomic DNA as its template. TCRdb analysed the reads with MiXCR anew, one entry per CDR3 protein. The sample comprises approximately 190,000 distinct CDR3 sequences, 48% of which are singletons, and over 7.5% rests with the top ten. Germline V CDR1 and CDR2: ENHRY, SYGVKD. The CDR3 is 12 amino acids. V shed 4 bases and J shed 9 bases, with 10 bases lying between them. The sequence came from a human donor with aplastic anemia. The gene calls are TRBV10-3 and TRBJ2-1, with D possibly matching TRBD1 (6 bases). The sequencing input was sorted CD4+, CD8+, or CD8+CD57+ T cells (not recorded which) from PBMCs. The CDR3 loop reads CAISATGREQFF. The CDR3 nucleotides are TGTGCCATCAGTGCCACAGGGCGTGAGCAGTTCTTC.